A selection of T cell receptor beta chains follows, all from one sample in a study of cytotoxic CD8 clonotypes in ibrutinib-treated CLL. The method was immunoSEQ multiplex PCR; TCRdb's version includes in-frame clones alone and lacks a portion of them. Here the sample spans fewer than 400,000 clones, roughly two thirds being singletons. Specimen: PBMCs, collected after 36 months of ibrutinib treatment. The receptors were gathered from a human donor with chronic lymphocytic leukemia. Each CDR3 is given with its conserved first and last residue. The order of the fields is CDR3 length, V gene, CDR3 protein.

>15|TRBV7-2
CASSLEGARNYGYTF
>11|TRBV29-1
CSVPRNTEAFF
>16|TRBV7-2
CASSLARWGGTGELFF
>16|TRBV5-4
CASSETTSGRYNEQFF
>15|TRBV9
CASSDGQALNEKLFF
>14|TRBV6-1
CASTKDRINSPLHF
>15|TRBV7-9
CASSHSGGNSYEQYF
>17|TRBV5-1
CASSLDLAGGSSYEQYF
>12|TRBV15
CATSRDAVTQYF
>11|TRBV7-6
CASSSANEQFF
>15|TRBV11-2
CASSLDRGTYNEQFF
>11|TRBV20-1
CSARDIDGYTF
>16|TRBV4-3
CASSQDPSGTADTQYF
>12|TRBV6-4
CASSSGSNEQFF
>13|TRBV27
CASTGTSGLEQYF
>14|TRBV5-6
CASSSGGNQETQYF
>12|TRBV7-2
CASSSGVREQYF
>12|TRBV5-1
CASRAYNEKLFF
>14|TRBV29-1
CSVEGRQWEYGYTF
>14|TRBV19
CASSIIGQGSEQYF
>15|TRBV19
CASRPLAESSYEQYF
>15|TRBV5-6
CASSFPGTGLREQYF
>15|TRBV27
CASSLRQGTDQPQHF
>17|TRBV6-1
CASSEAPLAGGYYEQYF
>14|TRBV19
CASSILAGGYEQYF
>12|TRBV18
CASSRLGREQYF
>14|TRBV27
CASNRLAGTNEQFF
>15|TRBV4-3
CASSQGQFSGSRQFF
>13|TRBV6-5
CASRPAGFHEQYF
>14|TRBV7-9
CASSTGTGPYEQYF
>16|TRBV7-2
CASSLAGQGSPYEQYF
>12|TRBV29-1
CSAQGQDYGYTF
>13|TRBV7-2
CASSLVSQETQYF
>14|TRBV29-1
CSVEGTGSNYGYTF
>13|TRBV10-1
CASSDGGANEQFF
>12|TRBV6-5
CAITKSGNTIYF
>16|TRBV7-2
CASSLATGGTNEKLFF